The 24 T cell receptor beta chains given below trace back to one sample, sequenced in a study of response to subunit inactivated influenza vaccine. TCRdb called the RT-PCR reads again in MiXCR, with one record for every CDR3 protein. The repertoire has roughly 710,000 distinct CDR3 sequences, around 13% of them found once; the top ten carry roughly 7.6%. Sequenced here: PBMCs from blood, sampled around two weeks before vaccination. Receptors originate from a man aged 50-60 years who received an inactivated influenza vaccine.

The chain uses TRBV6-1 and TRBJ1-2; 7 nucleotides match TRBD1. V shed 3 bases, J shed 5 bases, and the junction held 6 bases outside the gene matches. Germline V gene data show CDR1 as MNHNS and CDR2 as SASEGT. The CDR3 consists of 14 residues. CDR3 protein: CASSERGPNYGYTF. In nucleotides, the CDR3 is TGTGCCAGCAGTGAGAGGGGGCCGAATTATGGCTACACCTTC.

The chain is built from TRBV29-1 and TRBJ2-5, with 10 bases identical to TRBD1. The CDR3 extends over 16 amino acids. V shed 4 bases, J shed 5 bases, and the junction held 13 bases outside the gene matches. CDR1 SQVTM and CDR2 ANQGSEA come from the germline V gene. The chain's CDR3 is CSVGSRRQGAWETQYF. In DNA, the CDR3 is TGCAGCGTTGGGAGTAGGAGACAGGGGGCCTGGGAGACCCAGTACTTC.

The V call is TRBV29-1, the J call TRBJ2-3, with 10 bases lining up with TRBD2. Germline trimming cut 6 bases from V and 6 bases from J; bases unmatched to any gene: 12. This CDR3 spans 15 amino acids. The V gene's germline CDR1 is SQVTM and CDR2 ANQGSEA. This CDR3 is CSVAGTSVIADTQYF. CDR3 bases: TGCAGCGTAGCGGGGACTAGCGTGATCGCGGATACGCAGTATTTT.

The rearrangement links TRBV21-1 to TRBJ2-7; TRBD1 is the table's D call, not checked against the DNA. TRBV21-1 is annotated as a pseudogene. The CDR3 length is 16 residues. In DNA, the CDR3 is TGTGCCAGCAGCAAAGTTGCCCTAGGGGTTTCCTACGAGCAGTACTTC. Encoded protein: CASSKVALGVSYEQYF.

The V call is TRBV7-3, the J call TRBJ2-1; TRBD2 matches 10 bases. Germline lookup yields CDR1 SGHTA and CDR2 FQGTGA. The V and J ends lost 4 bases and 4 bases, in that order; junction bases with no gene match: 10. The CDR3 totals 17 residues. The CDR3 DNA is TGTGCCAGCAGCTCCCGCGGGGCTAGCGGGAGTTACAATGAGCAGTTCTTC. Encoded protein: CASSSRGASGSYNEQFF.

The chain joins TRBV29-1 to TRBJ1-1; weak D call: TRBD1 (6 bases). V lost 4 bases to trimming and J lost 4 bases, with 16 bases between them. CDR3 length: 14 residues. Germline CDR1 SQVTM, CDR2 ANQGSEA. CDR3 sequence: CSVAVARGATEAFF. The CDR3 DNA follows: TGCAGCGTTGCGGTAGCCAGGGGAGCCACTGAAGCTTTCTTT.

This clonotype was seen a few times. The V call is TRBV5-1, the J call TRBJ2-3; D may be TRBD2 (6 bases). This CDR3 contains 14 residues. Germline V gives CDR1 SGHRS, CDR2 YFSETQ. Trimming stripped 2 bases from V and 6 bases from J, with 13 bases between. CDR3 bases: TGCGCCAGCAGCTTCGAGGGAGGAGGGGATACGCAGTATTTT. Its translation: CASSFEGGGDTQYF.

The table lists this clonotype with a few counts. The chain has TRBV28 and TRBJ2-3; D is ambiguous. From germline, CDR1 is MDHEN and CDR2 SYDVKM. Trimming cost V 1 base and J 4 bases, with 9 bases left between them. The CDR3 totals 14 residues. Written as DNA, the CDR3 is TGTGCCAGCAGTTTATTCGGACGGGCAGATACGCAGTATTTT. This sequence encodes CASSLFGRADTQYF.

The chain combines TRBV6-1 with TRBJ2-1; D remains unclear. Per the germline V gene, CDR1 is MNHNS and CDR2 is SASEGT. The CDR3 covers 15 residues. V dropped 2 bases and J dropped 0 bases, with 8 bases sitting between them. The CDR3 nucleotides are TGTGCCAGCAGTGAATCCGCCCCCTCCTACAATGAGCAGTTCTTC. It codes for CASSESAPSYNEQFF.

The V call is TRBV6-1, the J call TRBJ2-3, with 15 bases that match TRBD2. The CDR3 has 17 amino acids. J lost 4 bases, V lost 5 bases, and 7 bases had no gene match. Germline V CDR1 and CDR2: MNHNS, SASEGT. CDR3 residues: CASSTGTSGGLADTQYF. CDR3 DNA sequence: TGTGCCAGCAGTACAGGGACTAGCGGGGGGCTGGCAGATACGCAGTATTTT.

This clonotype was observed at least ten times. V and J are TRBV7-8 and TRBJ2-5; the D is unclear. This CDR3 contains 13 residues. Trimming shortened V by 1 base and J by 5 bases, and 8 bases separated the two germline ends. The germline V gene encodes CDR1 SGHVS and CDR2 FQNEAQ. The CDR3, as DNA: TGTGCCAGCAGCTTAGACAGTCGGGAGACCCAGTACTTC. Its protein is CASSLDSRETQYF.

The rearrangement links TRBV3-1 to TRBJ1-1; TRBD1 is a possible D gene (5 bases). V was clipped by 4 bases and J by 1 base, with 13 bases between them. This CDR3 is built from 15 residues. The V gene's germline CDR1 is LGHDT and CDR2 YNNKEL (reference sequence). This chain's CDR3 is CASSPTREGNTEAFF. The CDR3 bases are TGTGCCAGCAGCCCGACCAGGGAAGGGAACACTGAAGCTTTCTTT.

This clonotype was counted only a few times. The chain recombines TRBV20-1 with TRBJ1-3; D remains ambiguous. This CDR3 comprises 13 residues. CDR1 and CDR2 (germline): DFQATT, SNEGSKA (reference sequence). V was shortened by 3 bases and J by 3 bases, with 9 bases between the two germline ends. The CDR3: CSASYPLGNTIYF. In DNA form, the CDR3 reads TGCAGTGCTAGCTATCCACTTGGAAACACCATATATTTT.

The rearrangement joins TRBV10-3 to TRBJ1-2, with TRBD1 as a possible D gene (5 bases). Germline CDR1 and CDR2: ENHRY and SYGVKD. V was pared by 5 bases and J by 4 bases, with 14 bases between. The CDR3 consists of 14 residues. In nucleotides, the CDR3 is TGTGCCATCAGTACAGGACCCCACGGCTATGGCTACACCTTC. This encodes CAISTGPHGYGYTF.

This clonotype was seen a handful of times. For the CDR3, the DNA is TGTGCCACAAAGAGCCTACCTAACACCGGGGAGCTGTTTTTT. This gives the protein CATKSLPNTGELFF. This chain links TRBV10-3 with TRBJ2-2, with D hard to call. Between the trimmed V and J ends, which lost 10 bases and 2 bases, there was a span of 14 bases. This CDR3 is built from 14 residues. CDR1 and CDR2 from the germline V gene are ENHRY and SYGVKD.

The chain employs TRBV9 and TRBJ2-2, with D hard to call. V was cut by 4 bases and J by 3 bases, with 22 bases left in between. Germline V gene lookup returns CDR1 SGDLS and CDR2 YYNGEE. The CDR3 loop spans 18 amino acids. CDR3 bases: TGTGCCAGCAGCTTCCGATGGGGTACGAATAAGGACACCGGGGAGCTGTTTTTT. Its translation: CASSFRWGTNKDTGELFF.

This clonotype occurred a few times. V is TRBV7-9 and J is TRBJ1-1; D call uncertain. There are 13 residues in the CDR3. The V end was cut by 3 bases, the J end by 4 bases, with 9 bases between. Germline V lookup: CDR1 SEHNR, CDR2 FQNEAQ (reference sequence). The CDR3 DNA sequence: TGTGCCAGCAGCTTTTTTGCGGGCACTGAAGCTTTCTTT. This sequence encodes CASSFFAGTEAFF.

CDR3 residues: CASSERERGPQHF. The CDR3 nucleotides read TGTGCCAGCAGTGAAAGGGAGAGGGGGCCCCAGCATTTT. This chain connects TRBV2 to TRBJ1-5; tentatively, D is TRBD1 (5 bases). V gave up 2 bases and J gave up 9 bases, with 11 bases separating them. Looked up from germline, CDR1 is SNHLY and CDR2 is FYNNEI. This CDR3 has 13 amino acids.

This clonotype was seen a handful of times. The rearrangement links TRBV11-2 to TRBJ1-1; 8 nucleotides agree with TRBD1. This CDR3 has 15 amino acids. In germline, CDR1 is SGHAT, CDR2 FQNNGV. Trimming at V came to 5 bases and at J to 1 base, leaving 6 bases not matched to a gene. The CDR3 DNA is TGTGCCAGCAGCATCACCGGGACAGGGAACACTGAAGCTTTCTTT. Its protein product is CASSITGTGNTEAFF.

The chain joins TRBV12-3 or TRBV12-4 to TRBJ1-5; D is perhaps TRBD1 (5 bases). The CDR3 sequence is 15 residues long. Trimming left V 7 bases short and J 3 bases short, with 16 bases between. CDR3 sequence (DNA): TGTGCCAGCACCCTATCGTGGGGCCCCAATCAGCCCCAGCATTTT. Translation: CASTLSWGPNQPQHF.

This sequence joins TRBV28 and TRBJ1-5; D possibly corresponds to TRBD1 (5 bases). In germline, CDR1 is MDHEN, CDR2 SYDVKM. There are 15 residues in the CDR3. Trimming removed 10 bases from V and 0 bases from J, with 16 bases in between. The CDR3 DNA reads TGTGCCACCGCCCGGACAAGAGATAGCAATCAGCCCCAGCATTTT. Translation gives CATARTRDSNQPQHF.

This clonotype was picked up a small number of times. The chain couples TRBV14 to TRBJ1-2; 8 nucleotides match TRBD1. The CDR3 spans 16 residues. In germline, CDR1 is SGHDN, CDR2 FVKESK. Trimming cost V 4 bases and J 3 bases; bases outside gene matches: 10. CDR3 nucleotides: TGTGCCAGCAGCCTAGTAACAGGGGGTGTAGACTATGGCTACACCTTC. Amino acid sequence: CASSLVTGGVDYGYTF. The full variable domain, completed using reference TRBV14 and TRBJ1-2, is EAGVTQFPSHSVIEKGQTVTLRCDPISGHDNLYWYRRVMGKEIKFLLHFVKESKQDESGMPNNRFLAERTGGTYSTLKVQPAELEDSGVYFCASSLVTGGVDYGYTFGSGTRLTVV.

The gene calls are TRBV10-2 and TRBJ1-5; no reliable D call. V was trimmed by 0 bases and J by 4 bases, leaving 7 bases between them. The CDR3 has 14 residues. Germline CDR1 is WSHSY and CDR2 is SAAADI. CDR3 nucleotides: TGCGCCAGCAGTGAGTCGCAGTTAAATCAGCCCCAGCATTTT. It yields the protein CASSESQLNQPQHF.

The chain combines TRBV6-1 with TRBJ2-5; a weak D match, TRBD2 (8 bases). Germline lookup yields CDR1 MNHNS and CDR2 SASEGT. The CDR3 has 16 residues. The CDR3 sequence is CAAGGSAGGIQETQYF. In nucleotides, the CDR3 is TGTGCAGCAGGGGGGTCGGCGGGGGGCATACAAGAGACCCAGTACTTC.